This T cell receptor beta chain was identified in a study of cytomegalovirus exposure and HLA in healthy donors. Notes on the study in general: Usually a TCR sequence was rare, but some public TCRs were found in many donors. V- and J-gene trimming of TCR beta was linked (in a later analysis) to a missense DCLRE1C variant.

60 Vbeta and 13 Jbeta primers were used in PCR. Generated by immunoSEQ multiplex PCR, the TCRdb table keeps only in-frame clones and is missing some. This sample has approximately 170,000 clones, with 70% to 75% found just once. This CDR3 has 15 amino acids. Germline CDR1 reads SNHLY; CDR2 reads FYNNEI. V was clipped by 7 bases and J by 6 bases, with 21 bases between them. As to this clone: As yet, its antigen is unknown.

The chain carries TRBV2 and TRBJ1-2; tentative D call: TRBD1 (5 bases). Source material: PBMCs. The TCR originated in a woman aged 30 to 39 in good health and CMV-seropositive. The DNA for the CDR3 is TGTGCCAGCACCCTAAGGGGAAGGGGACTTCATGGCTACACCTTC. This translates into CASTLRGRGLHGYTF. Looking up the rest from reference TRBV2 and TRBJ1-2 gives the full variable domain: EPEVTQTPSHQVTQMGQEVILRCVPISNHLYFYWYRQILGQKVEFLVSFYNNEISEKSEIFDDQFSVERPDGSNFTLKIRSTKLEDSAMYFCASTLRGRGLHGYTFGSGTRLTVV.